These 6 T cell receptor beta chains were all obtained from the same sample, sequenced in a study of blood T cell repertoires in COVID-19. The method was immunoSEQ multiplex PCR; TCRdb's version includes in-frame clones alone and lacks a portion of them. This sample yields about 160,000 clones, of which 85% are seen a single time; roughly 8.3% belongs to the top ten. Sequences were obtained from peripheral blood. These receptors came from a woman in her fifties or sixties with COVID-19, enrolled during active disease.

This clone was picked up one time. The gene calls are TRBV24-1 and TRBJ2-1, with TRBD2 matching 8 bases. This CDR3 contains 14 residues. Per germline, CDR1 KGHDR and CDR2 SFDVKD. Losses at the gene ends were 3 bases for V and 7 bases for J; bases not matched to a gene: 4. CDR3 in amino acids: CATSDPGGRNEQFF. Written as DNA, the CDR3 is TGTGCCACCAGTGATCCGGGGGGGCGGAATGAGCAGTTCTTC.

This clone is a singleton in its sample. The gene calls are TRBV5-4 and TRBJ2-4; possible D gene TRBD1, 5 bases. Trimming pared 0 bases from V and 0 bases from J, leaving 13 bases between. CDR1 is SGHNT and CDR2 is YYREEE in the germline V gene (reference sequence). The CDR3 has 17 residues. CDR3 sequence reads: CASSLAGRQLAKNIQYF. The CDR3 DNA sequence: TGTGCCAGCAGCTTGGCCGGAAGACAGCTAGCCAAAAACATTCAGTACTTC. The full variable domain, in which reference TRBV5-4 and TRBJ2-4 provide the parts outside the CDR3, is ETGVTQSPTHLIKTRGQQVTLRCSSQSGHNTVSWYQQALGQGPQFIFQYYREEENGRGNFPPRFSGLQFPNYSSELNVNALELDDSALYLCASSLAGRQLAKNIQYFGAGTRLSVL.

The chain couples TRBV18 to TRBJ2-2; 8 nucleotides line up with TRBD2. Germline values: CDR1 KGHSH, CDR2 LQKENI. V shed 6 bases and J 6 bases; nucleotides not matched to a gene: 12. CDR3 size: 16 residues. DNA for the CDR3: TGTGCCAGCTCTCAACGGGGGGGCTCGGTCGCCGGGGAGCTGTTTTTT. Its protein product is CASSQRGGSVAGELFF.

A few counts support this clone. The chain employs TRBV4-1 and TRBJ1-5, with D possibly matching TRBD1 (6 bases). Trimming took off 0 bases at V and 4 bases at J, with 16 bases between the two ends. The germline V gene encodes CDR1 MGHRA and CDR2 YSYEKL. The CDR3 totals 17 residues. The DNA for the CDR3 is TGCGCCAGCAGCCAAGACTTAGGGCAGAGGGGGAATCAGCCCCAGCATTTT. Translated: CASSQDLGQRGNQPQHF.

The chain is built from TRBV18 and TRBJ2-3; D possibly corresponds to TRBD2 (5 bases). Per the germline V gene, CDR1 is KGHSH and CDR2 is LQKENI. V was pared by 4 bases and J by 3 bases, with 14 bases between. The CDR3 contains 15 residues. The CDR3 sequence: CASSQGWEITDTQYF. In DNA form, the CDR3 reads TGTGCCAGCTCACAAGGTTGGGAGATAACAGATACGCAGTATTTT.

The chain recombines TRBV6-5 with TRBJ1-2; possible D gene TRBD1, 6 bases. Looked up from germline, CDR1 is MNHEY and CDR2 is SVGAGI. The CDR3 is 15 amino acids. V was trimmed by 6 bases and J by 7 bases, leaving 21 bases between them. CDR3 protein: CASRRLGGALGGYTF. The CDR3 region has the DNA TGTGCCAGCAGAAGACTAGGGGGGGCCCTAGGTGGCTACACCTTC.